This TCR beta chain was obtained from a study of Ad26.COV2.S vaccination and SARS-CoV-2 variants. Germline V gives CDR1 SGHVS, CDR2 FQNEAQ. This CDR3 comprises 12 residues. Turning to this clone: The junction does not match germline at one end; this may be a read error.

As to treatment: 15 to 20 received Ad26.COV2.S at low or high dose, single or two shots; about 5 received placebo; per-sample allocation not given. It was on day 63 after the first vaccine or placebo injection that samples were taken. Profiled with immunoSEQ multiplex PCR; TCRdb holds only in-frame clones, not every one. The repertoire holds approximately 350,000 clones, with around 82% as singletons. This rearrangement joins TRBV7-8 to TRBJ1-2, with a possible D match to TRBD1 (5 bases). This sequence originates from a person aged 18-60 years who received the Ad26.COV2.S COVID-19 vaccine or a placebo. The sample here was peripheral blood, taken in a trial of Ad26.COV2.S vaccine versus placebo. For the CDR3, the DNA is TGTGCCAGCAGCTACCCGGGGCGACAAAGAGCCTTC. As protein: CASSYPGRQRAF.